This T cell receptor (beta chain) comes out of a study of cytomegalovirus exposure and HLA in healthy donors. Turning to the study itself: Later analysis reported that the 120 or so validation repertoires shared the platform of the roughly 700 first-cohort repertoires. Study-wide results and caveats: Cytomegalovirus-associated status was assigned to some 160 TCR beta chains. First-cohort TCR clusters tended to co-occur in the approximately 120 validation repertoires, a later analysis found.

The donors were members of the validation cohort, which comprised 120 subjects and was separate from the first cohort of fewer than 700 subjects. Ten or more counts support this clone. The antigen is not known. TCRdb's table, derived via immunoSEQ multiplex PCR, lists solely in-frame clones and lacks some. The table has about 160,000 clones, 70% to 90% seen once; the top ten hold 4.5% to 7%. Trimming cost V 0 bases and J 1 base; bases outside gene matches: 3. The CDR3 has 16 residues. Germline lookup yields CDR1 LGHNA and CDR2 YNFKEQ. The rearrangement joins TRBV4-2 to TRBJ2-3; TRBD2 agrees at 8 bases. This sequence originates from a woman aged 30 to 39 in good health and CMV-seronegative. What was sequenced was PBMCs. CDR3 amino acids: CASSQDRAGGTDTQYF. The DNA for the CDR3 is TGTGCCAGCAGCCAAGATCGAGCGGGGGGCACAGATACGCAGTATTTT.